These T cell receptor beta chains were read from a single sample in a study of TIL therapy for anti-PD-1-resistant metastatic lung cancer. The data were produced by immunoSEQ multiplex PCR, yet TCRdb's version contains in-frame clones alone and is incomplete. The sample lists about 49,000 clones; less than 80% were seen once. The sequencing here drew on blood, taken at baseline. The receptor source for this set is a man between 65 and 79 years old with non-small cell lung cancer. Both conserved end residues are part of each CDR3. A D gene is named only where the DNA matches it firmly. Only part of the rows carry a size: once, few, many, or a class if the clone is expanded.

j_call v_call d_call clone_size cdr3_aa cdr3_nt
TRBJ1-4 TRBV1 NA few CTSSPGPTTGEKLFF TGCACCAGCAGCCCTGGACCCACGACCGGAGAAAAACTGTTTTTT
TRBJ1-5 TRBV5-1 NA few CASSLEGINQPQHF TGCGCCAGCAGCTTGGAAGGAATCAATCAGCCCCAGCATTTT
TRBJ1-1 TRBV7-8 NA NA CASSPTPSVGKTEAFF TGTGCCAGCAGCCCAACCCCATCTGTGGGTAAGACTGAAGCTTTCTTT
TRBJ1-1 TRBV7-6 TRBD1 NA CASSLRDRGEMHTEAFF TGTGCCAGCAGCCTCCGGGACAGGGGGGAGATGCACACTGAAGCTTTCTTT
TRBJ1-6 TRBV25-1 NA few CASIGDSNSPLHF TGTGCCAGCATCGGGGATTCGAATTCACCCCTCCACTTT
TRBJ1-1 TRBV5-4 NA NA CASSQTENTEAFF TGTGCCAGCAGCCAGACAGAAAACACTGAAGCTTTCTTT
TRBJ2-7 TRBV30 TRBD2 NA CACISSGNYEQYF TGTGCCTGTATTAGCAGCGGGAACTACGAGCAGTACTTC
TRBJ2-3 TRBV2 TRBD2 NA CASSMGLATDTQYF TGTGCCAGCAGTATGGGACTAGCCACAGATACGCAGTATTTT
TRBJ1-2 TRBV19 NA NA CASKADRLYGYTF TGTGCCAGTAAAGCGGACAGACTCTATGGCTACACCTTC
TRBJ2-3 TRBV4-3 TRBD2 NA CASSQEGAGGPADTQYF TGCGCCAGCAGCCAAGAGGGCGCGGGAGGGCCCGCAGATACGCAGTATTTT
TRBJ1-3 TRBV5-8 NA NA CASSQGGRGNTIYF TGTGCCAGCAGCCAAGGGGGAAGAGGAAACACCATATATTTT
TRBJ2-7 TRBV27 NA NA CASSSGREGIYEQYF TGTGCCAGCAGTTCGGGCAGGGAAGGTATCTACGAGCAGTACTTC
TRBJ2-3 TRBV27 NA NA CASSPSTDTQYF TGTGCCAGCAGTCCTAGCACAGATACGCAGTATTTT
TRBJ2-1 TRBV15 NA NA CATSREKSVRSYNEQFF TGTGCCACCAGCAGAGAAAAGAGCGTCCGCTCCTACAATGAGCAGTTCTTC
TRBJ2-5 TRBV5-1 TRBD2 NA CASSARGLDKETQYF TGCGCCAGCAGCGCGAGGGGACTAGATAAAGAGACCCAGTACTTC
TRBJ1-5 TRBV2 NA NA CASSVQGTNQPQHF TGTGCCAGCAGTGTACAGGGTACGAATCAGCCCCAGCATTTT
TRBJ2-7 TRBV7-3 TRBD2 NA CASSPKGGLASYEQYF TGTGCCAGCAGCCCGAAAGGTGGACTAGCGAGCTACGAGCAGTACTTC
TRBJ1-5 TRBV10-3 NA NA CAISEGVQPQHF TGTGCCATCAGTGAAGGGGTTCAGCCCCAGCATTTT
TRBJ2-3 TRBV7-2 TRBD1 NA CASSQGTVRTDTQYF TGTGCCAGCAGCCAAGGGACAGTCCGCACAGATACGCAGTATTTT
TRBJ2-7 TRBV2 TRBD2 NA CASSDETSGVYEQYF TGTGCCAGCAGTGACGAGACTAGCGGAGTCTACGAGCAGTACTTC
TRBJ2-1 TRBV11-2 TRBD2 NA CASSRASGTYNEQFF TGTGCCAGCAGTCGAGCTAGCGGGACCTACAATGAGCAGTTCTTC
TRBJ2-1 TRBV7-9 TRBD2 NA CASSLGLAGPYNEQFF TGTGCCAGCAGCTTAGGGCTAGCGGGTCCCTACAATGAGCAGTTCTTC
TRBJ2-4 TRBV6-1 TRBD1 few CASRAGQGKGDIQYF TGTGCCAGCAGAGCGGGACAGGGGAAGGGAGACATTCAGTACTTC
TRBJ2-5 TRBV28 TRBD2 NA CASSSGTTLEETQYF TGTGCCAGCAGTTCCGGGACTACCCTAGAAGAGACCCAGTACTTC
TRBJ2-7 TRBV29-1 NA NA CSVKNWDAHEQYF TGCAGCGTTAAAAATTGGGACGCCCACGAGCAGTACTTC
TRBJ1-4 TRBV28 TRBD1 once CASSSGGAGEKLFF TGTGCCAGCAGCTCAGGGGGCGCAGGGGAAAAACTGTTTTTT
TRBJ2-4 TRBV5-1 NA NA CASSFGGQGNIQYF TGCGCCAGCAGCTTCGGGGGTCAGGGAAACATTCAGTACTTC
TRBJ1-2 TRBV5-1 NA once CASSRGEDGYTF TGCGCCAGCAGTCGGGGTGAGGATGGCTACACCTTC
TRBJ2-7 TRBV19 NA NA CASSIIEGVGEQYF TGTGCCAGTAGTATTATCGAGGGAGTCGGCGAGCAGTACTTC
TRBJ1-1 TRBV5-4 NA once CASSLQGGGTEAFF TGTGCCAGCAGCCTACAGGGCGGGGGGACTGAAGCTTTCTTT
TRBJ2-3 TRBV2 NA NA CASSEARTLEGTDTQYF TGTGCCAGCAGTGAAGCAAGGACTCTCGAAGGCACAGATACGCAGTATTTT
TRBJ1-1 TRBV6-6 TRBD1 once CASSYTDRVNTEAFF TGTGCCAGCAGTTACACCGACAGGGTGAACACTGAAGCTTTCTTT
TRBJ2-2 TRBV6-5 TRBD2 few CASSYGLAVNTGELFF TGTGCCAGCAGTTACGGACTAGCAGTGAACACCGGGGAGCTGTTTTTT
TRBJ1-6 TRBV5-1 TRBD1 NA CASSLTGQGGRAYNSPLHF TGCGCCAGCAGCTTGACGGGACAGGGGGGCAGAGCCTATAATTCACCCCTCCACTTT
TRBJ2-1 TRBV5-5 NA NA CASSLLEGSYNEQFF TGTGCCAGCAGCTTGCTGGAGGGCTCCTACAATGAGCAGTTCTTC
TRBJ2-1 TRBV28 NA NA CASSTTSPGSYNEQFF TGTGCCAGCAGTACTACTAGCCCTGGGTCCTACAATGAGCAGTTCTTC
TRBJ2-5 TRBV5-6 NA NA CASSLDRAVRETQYF TGTGCCAGCAGCTTGGATAGGGCCGTTAGGGAGACCCAGTACTTC
TRBJ1-2 TRBV7-2 TRBD1 NA CASSLGRQGIHYGYTF TGTGCCAGCAGCTTGGGTAGACAGGGCATCCACTATGGCTACACCTTC
TRBJ1-6 TRBV13 NA NA CASSLGLGMDSPLHF TGTGCCAGCAGCCTGGGTTTGGGCATGGATTCACCCCTCCACTTT
TRBJ1-3 TRBV4-1 NA NA CASSQGRAAGRSSGNTIYF TGCGCCAGCAGCCAAGGTCGGGCGGCGGGACGGAGCTCTGGAAACACCATATATTTT